Here is one T cell receptor beta chain with its context. Its specificity is not known. This sample is part of a study of T-cell memory formation after mild COVID-19. In the study overall: Among the donors, TCR clusters were largely specific to each donor.

Study observations and caveats: Pre-infection memory already had some responding clones, implying cross-reactive memory joined. Later expanders leaned CD4+, whereas day 15 to 85 contracting clones were balanced CD4/CD8.

Constant-segment-primed 5'RACE gave TCR alpha and TCR beta cDNA libraries with sample barcodes and UMIs. A single record per CDR3 protein comes from TCRdb applying MiXCR to the 5' RACE reads. Of more than 35,000 distinct CDR3 sequences in the sample, about 6.7% are singletons; the top ten hold around 0.81%. Sequencing was performed on PBMCs or a T cell subset sorted from them (not recorded which). The receptor comes from an adult who had mild COVID-19 (a few samples of this study predate the infection). Cell type and time point are not known.

The CDR3 DNA follows: TGTGCCAGCAGCTGGAGGGGCGAACGGGTTGAAGCTTTCTTT. Protein product: CASSWRGERVEAFF. The rearrangement uses TRBV11-1 and TRBJ1-1, with TRBD1 as a possible D gene (5 bases). The CDR3 sequence is 14 residues long. Trimming took 4 bases from V and 7 from J, leaving 16 bases between them. CDR1 and CDR2 (germline): SGHAT, FQDESV (reference sequence).